Each of the 5 T cell receptor beta chains below was sequenced from the same sample in a study of CD8 T cells in ankylosing spondylitis. No antigen has been assigned to these receptors. TCRdb re-called the 5' RACE reads with MiXCR, one entry per CDR3 protein. Here the sample spans 500,000 or so distinct CDR3 sequences, roughly 5% being singletons. Regarding the study as a whole: What seemed typical of ankylosing spondylitis blood was a TCR beta motif built from under 10 highly homologous variants.

Sequencing used blood, either unsorted or a sorted T cell fraction (not recorded which). The receptors originated from a male donor with ankylosing spondylitis.

V gene TRBV4-3 combines with J gene TRBJ2-3; the D gene is possibly TRBD2 (6 bases). Germline CDR1 LGHNA, CDR2 YSLEER. Trimming shortened V by 3 bases and J by 2 bases, and 15 bases separated the two germline ends. The CDR3 runs 16 residues. As DNA, the CDR3 is TGCGCCAGCAGCCATGGTTGGGGGGAATTCACAGATACGCAGTATTTT. Protein sequence: CASSHGWGEFTDTQYF.

This clonotype was seen ten or more times. The DNA of the CDR3 is TGTGCCAGCAGCTGGGACGGTGGAAACACCATATATTTT. Residues: CASSWDGGNTIYF. The J gene is TRBJ1-3, the V gene TRBV7-9, with a weak D call TRBD1 (5 bases). Deletions cut 4 bases from V and 3 bases from J, with 7 bases between. Per the germline V gene, CDR1 is SEHNR and CDR2 is FQNEAQ (reference sequence). CDR3 length: 13 amino acids. The full variable domain, in which reference TRBV7-9 and TRBJ1-3 provide the parts outside the CDR3, is DTGVSQNPRHKITKRGQNVTFRCDPISEHNRLYWYRQTLGQGPEFLTYFQNEAQLEKSRLLSDRFSAERPKGSFSTLEIQRTEQGDSAMYLCASSWDGGNTIYFGEGSWLTVV.

This clonotype was seen more than once but under ten times. This chain uses TRBV5-1 with TRBJ2-1; D is unresolved. Trimming took off 1 base at V and 9 bases at J, with 14 bases between the two ends. Germline CDR1 SGHRS, CDR2 YFSETQ. There are 14 residues in the CDR3. CDR3 sequence (DNA): TGCGCCAGCAGCTTGTCTCGAGGAAGGGCTGAGCAGTTCTTC. As protein: CASSLSRGRAEQFF.

This clonotype was seen repeatedly, ten times or more. This rearrangement joins TRBV12-3 or TRBV12-4 to TRBJ2-7; 12 nucleotides agree with TRBD1. The CDR3 contains 20 residues. Losses at the gene ends were 5 bases for V and 7 bases for J; bases not matched to a gene: 24. The CDR3 sequence: CASSTNTPGDRGRLLWEQYF. DNA of the CDR3: TGTGCCAGCAGTACAAATACGCCCGGGGACAGGGGGCGTCTTCTGTGGGAGCAGTACTTC.

This clonotype showed up many times. J is TRBJ1-6 and V is TRBV7-2; no clear D. V dropped 2 bases and J dropped 7 bases, with 9 bases sitting between them. The CDR3 length is 14 residues. Germline CDR1 is SGHTA and CDR2 is FQGNSA. This CDR3 reads CASSLLGENSPLHF. The CDR3 DNA sequence: TGTGCCAGCAGCTTACTGGGCGAAAATTCACCCCTCCACTTT.